The rows below give T cell receptor beta chains drawn from one sample of a study of blood T cell repertoires in COVID-19. Repertoires were generated with immunoSEQ multiplex PCR, while TCRdb's copy carries only in-frame clones and drops some. Of about 75,000 clones detected, approximately 85% appear once; the ten largest clones hold around 40%. The specimen sequenced was peripheral blood. The receptor set was obtained from a human donor in a cohort sampled during active COVID-19. The CDR3 runs from the conserved cysteine through the conserved F or W. The D gene is left open where the match is weak. For some rows the clone size is stated as once, few or many, or as a class when expanded; others skip it.

TRBJ2-3 | TRBV11-2 | TRBD2 | once | CASSPRPVSLAGGQDTQYF | TGTGCCAGCAGCCCGAGGCCCGTATCCCTAGCGGGAGGGCAGGATACGCAGTATTTT
TRBJ1-3 | TRBV2 | TRBD1 | NA | CASTPGQGALSGNTIYF | TGTGCCAGCACACCGGGACAGGGGGCCCTCTCTGGAAACACCATATATTTT
TRBJ2-1 | TRBV7-6 | TRBD2 | NA | CASSLTLIAGNEQFF | TGTGCCAGCAGCCTCACGCTAATAGCGGGAAATGAGCAGTTCTTC
TRBJ1-1 | TRBV5-1 | NA | NA | CASSFREDTEAFF | TGCGCCAGCAGCTTTCGGGAGGACACTGAAGCTTTCTTT
TRBJ2-1 | TRBV27 | TRBD1 | NA | CASKPPTGFNEQFF | TGTGCCAGCAAACCCCCGACAGGGTTCAATGAGCAGTTCTTC
TRBJ2-5 | TRBV24-1 | TRBD1 | NA | CATSDLQGAGRETQYF | TGTGCCACCAGTGATTTGCAGGGGGCTGGTAGAGAGACCCAGTACTTC
TRBJ2-1 | TRBV5-1 | NA | NA | CASTIGGSPREQFF | TGCGCCAGCACCATCGGGGGTTCGCCTCGGGAGCAGTTCTTC
TRBJ2-3 | TRBV4-1 | TRBD2 | NA | CASSQDQRGGRPDTQYF | TGCGCCAGCAGCCAAGACCAGCGGGGGGGCCGGCCAGATACGCAGTATTTT
TRBJ2-1 | TRBV11-3 | TRBD2 | NA | CASSPLAGSYNEQFF | TGTGCCAGCAGCCCCTTAGCGGGATCCTACAATGAGCAGTTCTTC
TRBJ2-5 | TRBV9 | TRBD2 | once | CASSVGTSGGAQETQYF | TGTGCCAGCAGCGTCGGGACTAGCGGGGGGGCGCAAGAGACCCAGTACTTC
TRBJ1-2 | TRBV4-2 | NA | NA | CASSQDPEVGYTF | TGTGCCAGCAGCCAAGATCCCGAGGTTGGCTACACCTTC
TRBJ2-1 | TRBV5-6 | NA | NA | CASSLSYEQFF | TGTGCCAGCAGCTTGTCCTATGAGCAGTTCTTC